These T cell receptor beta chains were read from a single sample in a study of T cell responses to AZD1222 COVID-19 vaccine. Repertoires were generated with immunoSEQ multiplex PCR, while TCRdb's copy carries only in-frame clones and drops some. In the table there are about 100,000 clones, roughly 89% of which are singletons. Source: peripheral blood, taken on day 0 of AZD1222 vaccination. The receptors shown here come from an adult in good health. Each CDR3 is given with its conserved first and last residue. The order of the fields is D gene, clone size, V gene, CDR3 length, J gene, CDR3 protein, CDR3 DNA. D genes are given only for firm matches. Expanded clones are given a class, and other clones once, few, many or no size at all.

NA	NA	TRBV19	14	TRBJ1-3	CASHLGAYSDTIYF	TGTGCCAGTCACTTAGGGGCCTACTCGGACACCATATATTTT
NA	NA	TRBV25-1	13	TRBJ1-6	CASSVQANSPLHF	TGTGCCAGCAGTGTACAGGCAAATTCACCCCTCCACTTT
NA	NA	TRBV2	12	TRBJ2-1	CASKRGLYEQFF	TGTGCCAGCAAGAGGGGGTTGTATGAGCAGTTCTTC
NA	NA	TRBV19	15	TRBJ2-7	CASSLGGQLSYEQYF	TGTGCCAGTAGTCTAGGAGGACAGCTCTCCTACGAGCAGTACTTC
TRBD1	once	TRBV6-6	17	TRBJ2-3	CASSRSGGGSSTDTQYF	TGTGCCAGCAGTCGATCAGGGGGCGGATCTAGCACAGATACGCAGTATTTT
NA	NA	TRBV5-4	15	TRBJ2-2	CASSLESWEAGELFF	TGTGCCAGCAGCTTGGAAAGTTGGGAAGCCGGGGAGCTGTTTTTT
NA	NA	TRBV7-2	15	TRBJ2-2	CASSLAGVNTGELFF	TGTGCCAGCAGCTTAGCAGGAGTTAACACCGGGGAGCTGTTTTTT
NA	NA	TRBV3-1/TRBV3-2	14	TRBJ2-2	CASSQGGTPGELFF	TGTGCCAGCAGCCAAGGAGGGACCCCCGGGGAGCTGTTTTTT
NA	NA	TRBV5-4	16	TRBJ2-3	CASSSGRPNPTDTQYF	TGTGCCAGCAGTTCCGGACGTCCCAATCCGACAGATACGCAGTATTTT
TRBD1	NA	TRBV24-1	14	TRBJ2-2	CATSTGVNTGELFF	TGTGCCACCAGCACAGGGGTGAACACCGGGGAGCTGTTTTTT
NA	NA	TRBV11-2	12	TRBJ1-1	CASSARVMEAFF	TGTGCCAGCAGCGCCAGGGTAATGGAAGCTTTCTTT
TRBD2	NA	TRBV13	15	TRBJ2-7	CASSLRTSGSYEQYF	TGTGCCAGCAGCTTGAGGACTAGCGGGTCATACGAGCAGTACTTC
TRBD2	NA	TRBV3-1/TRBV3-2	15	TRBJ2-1	CASSKNSGGYNEQFF	TGTGCCAGCAGTAAAAATAGCGGGGGGTACAATGAGCAGTTCTTC
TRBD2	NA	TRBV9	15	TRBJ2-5	CASSHPASGRETQYF	TGTGCCAGCAGCCACCCGGCTAGCGGGAGAGAGACCCAGTACTTC
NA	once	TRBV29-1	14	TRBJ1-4	CSVVGQATNEKLFF	TGCAGCGTTGTAGGACAAGCGACTAATGAAAAACTGTTTTTT
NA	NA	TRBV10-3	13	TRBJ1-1	CAISEGLNTEAFF	TGTGCCATCAGTGAAGGCCTGAACACTGAAGCTTTCTTT
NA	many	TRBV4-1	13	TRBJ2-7	CASSQDAWGRKYF	TGCGCCAGCAGCCAAGATGCTTGGGGGAGGAAGTACTTC
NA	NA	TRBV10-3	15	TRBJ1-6	CAIGAELQHNSPLHF	TGTGCCATCGGCGCGGAGCTCCAGCATAATTCACCCCTCCACTTT
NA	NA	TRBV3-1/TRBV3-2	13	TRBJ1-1	CASSKEGFTEAFF	TGTGCCAGCAGCAAGGAGGGGTTCACTGAAGCTTTCTTT
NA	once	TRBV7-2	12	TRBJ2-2	CASSLHLGELFF	TGTGCCAGCAGCTTGCATCTCGGGGAGCTGTTTTTT
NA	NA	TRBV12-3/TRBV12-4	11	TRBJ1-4	CASSLKEKLFF	TGTGCCAGCAGTTTAAAGGAAAAACTGTTTTTT
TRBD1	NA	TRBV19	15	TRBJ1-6	CASSANRGQNSPLHF	TGTGCCAGTAGCGCAAACAGGGGGCAGAATTCACCCCTCCACTTT
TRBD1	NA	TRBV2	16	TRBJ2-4	CASSNRQGLAKNIQYF	TGTGCCAGCAGTAACAGACAGGGATTAGCCAAAAACATTCAGTACTTC
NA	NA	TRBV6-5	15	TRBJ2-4	CASSDIGLVRNIQYF	TGTGCCAGCAGCGACATAGGGTTGGTCAGAAACATTCAGTACTTC
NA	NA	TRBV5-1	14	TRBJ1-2	CASGRGVIGDGYTF	TGCGCCAGCGGGAGGGGGGTAATCGGAGATGGCTACACCTTC
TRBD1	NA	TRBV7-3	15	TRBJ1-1	CASSLRGGRNTEAFF	TGTGCCAGCAGCTTAAGAGGGGGCCGGAACACTGAAGCTTTCTTT
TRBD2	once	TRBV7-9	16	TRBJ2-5	CASSLAGGRGRETQYF	TGTGCCAGCAGCCTAGCGGGAGGTAGGGGGCGAGAGACCCAGTACTTC
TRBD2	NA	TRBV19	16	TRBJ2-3	CASSGGRAFSTDTQYF	TGTGCCAGTAGTGGCGGGAGGGCTTTTAGCACAGATACGCAGTATTTT
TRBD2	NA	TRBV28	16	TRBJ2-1	CASSRLEILAGGEQFF	TGTGCCAGCAGTCGCCTCGAAATCCTAGCGGGGGGGGAGCAGTTCTTC
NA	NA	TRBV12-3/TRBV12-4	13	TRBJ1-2	CASSLMGAQGYTF	TGTGCCAGCAGTTTAATGGGGGCGCAGGGCTACACCTTC
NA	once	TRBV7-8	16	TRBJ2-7	CASSLGEDSRSYEQYF	TGTGCCAGCAGCTTAGGGGAGGACAGCCGCTCCTACGAGCAGTACTTC
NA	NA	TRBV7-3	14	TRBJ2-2	CASSLGVNTGELFF	TGTGCCAGCAGCTTAGGGGTGAACACCGGGGAGCTGTTTTTT
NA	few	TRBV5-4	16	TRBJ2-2	CASSWGLQETTGELFF	TGTGCCAGCAGCTGGGGTCTGCAGGAAACTACCGGGGAGCTGTTTTTT
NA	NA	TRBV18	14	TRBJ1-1	CASSPLETHTEAFF	TGTGCCAGCTCACCACTTGAGACCCACACTGAAGCTTTCTTT
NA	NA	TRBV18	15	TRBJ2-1	CASSPNGGASDEQFF	TGTGCCAGCTCACCAAATGGTGGCGCGTCGGATGAGCAGTTCTTC
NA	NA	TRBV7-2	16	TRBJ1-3	CASSLGPTGSGNTIYF	TGTGCCAGCAGCTTGGGCCCTACGGGTTCTGGAAACACCATATATTTT
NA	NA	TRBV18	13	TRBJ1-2	CASSPGRDYGYTF	TGTGCCAGCTCACCCGGCAGGGACTATGGCTACACCTTC
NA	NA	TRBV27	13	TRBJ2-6	CASSPAGANVLTF	TGTGCCAGCAGTCCGGCTGGGGCCAACGTCCTGACTTTC
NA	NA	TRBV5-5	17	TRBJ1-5	CASSLVYGESHQRPQHF	TGTGCCAGCAGCTTGGTGTACGGAGAGAGTCATCAAAGGCCCCAGCATTTT
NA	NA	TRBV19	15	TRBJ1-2	CASKGEKRGNYGYTF	TGTGCCAGTAAAGGGGAGAAGAGAGGGAACTATGGCTACACCTTC
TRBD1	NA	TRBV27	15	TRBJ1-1	CASSLNDRDNTEAFF	TGTGCCAGCAGTTTGAATGACAGGGACAACACTGAAGCTTTCTTT
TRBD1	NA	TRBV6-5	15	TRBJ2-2	CASRGTASNTGELFF	TGTGCCAGCAGGGGGACAGCGTCGAACACCGGGGAGCTGTTTTTT
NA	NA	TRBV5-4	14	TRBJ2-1	CASRRDGPYNEQFF	TGTGCCAGCAGGCGGGACGGCCCCTACAATGAGCAGTTCTTC
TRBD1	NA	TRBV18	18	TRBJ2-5	CASSPMVGGTGGTETQYF	TGTGCCAGCTCACCGATGGTTGGTGGGACAGGGGGAACAGAGACCCAGTACTTC
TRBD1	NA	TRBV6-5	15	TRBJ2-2	CASRAKGTAAGELFF	TGTGCCAGCAGGGCAAAAGGGACAGCCGCCGGGGAGCTGTTTTTT
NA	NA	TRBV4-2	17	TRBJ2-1	CASSQARSGMSYNEQFF	TGTGCCAGCAGCCAAGCGAGGTCAGGAATGTCCTACAATGAGCAGTTCTTC
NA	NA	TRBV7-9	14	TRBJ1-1	CASSLELMNTEAFF	TGTGCCAGCAGCTTAGAACTAATGAACACTGAAGCTTTCTTT
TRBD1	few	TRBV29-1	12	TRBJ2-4	CSASGTENIQYF	TGCAGCGCTTCCGGGACAGAAAACATTCAGTACTTC
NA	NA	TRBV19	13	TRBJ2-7	CASSERRGDEQYF	TGTGCCAGTAGTGAGCGAAGGGGGGACGAGCAGTACTTC
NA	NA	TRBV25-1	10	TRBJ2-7	CASIGSEQYF	TGTGCCAGCATTGGCTCCGAGCAGTACTTC
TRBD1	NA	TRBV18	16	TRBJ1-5	CASSPVGQGFFGPQHF	TGTGCCAGCTCACCGGTAGGACAGGGCTTTTTCGGGCCCCAGCATTTT
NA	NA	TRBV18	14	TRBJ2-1	CASSPPSVYNEQFF	TGTGCCAGCTCCCCTCCTTCGGTGTACAATGAGCAGTTCTTC
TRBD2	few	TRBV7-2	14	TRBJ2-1	CASSPNRLAWEQFF	TGTGCCAGCAGCCCAAACAGACTAGCTTGGGAGCAGTTCTTC
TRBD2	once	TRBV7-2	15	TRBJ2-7	CASSPGGPGAYEQYF	TGTGCCAGCAGCCCGGGGGGACCCGGAGCCTACGAGCAGTACTTC
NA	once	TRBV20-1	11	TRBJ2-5	CSADFQETQYF	TGCAGTGCTGACTTTCAAGAGACCCAGTACTTC
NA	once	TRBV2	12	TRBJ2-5	CASSEIGETQYF	TGTGCCAGCAGTGAAATAGGCGAGACCCAGTACTTC
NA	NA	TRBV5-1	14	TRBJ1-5	CASSLGPPGQPQHF	TGCGCCAGCAGCTTGGGGCCGCCAGGTCAGCCCCAGCATTTT
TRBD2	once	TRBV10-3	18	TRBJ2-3	CAISEKLAGILMADTQYF	TGTGCCATCAGTGAAAAATTAGCGGGTATCCTCATGGCAGATACGCAGTATTTT
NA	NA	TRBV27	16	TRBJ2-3	CASTHRAIDPTDTQYF	TGTGCCAGCACCCATAGAGCAATCGACCCAACAGATACGCAGTATTTT